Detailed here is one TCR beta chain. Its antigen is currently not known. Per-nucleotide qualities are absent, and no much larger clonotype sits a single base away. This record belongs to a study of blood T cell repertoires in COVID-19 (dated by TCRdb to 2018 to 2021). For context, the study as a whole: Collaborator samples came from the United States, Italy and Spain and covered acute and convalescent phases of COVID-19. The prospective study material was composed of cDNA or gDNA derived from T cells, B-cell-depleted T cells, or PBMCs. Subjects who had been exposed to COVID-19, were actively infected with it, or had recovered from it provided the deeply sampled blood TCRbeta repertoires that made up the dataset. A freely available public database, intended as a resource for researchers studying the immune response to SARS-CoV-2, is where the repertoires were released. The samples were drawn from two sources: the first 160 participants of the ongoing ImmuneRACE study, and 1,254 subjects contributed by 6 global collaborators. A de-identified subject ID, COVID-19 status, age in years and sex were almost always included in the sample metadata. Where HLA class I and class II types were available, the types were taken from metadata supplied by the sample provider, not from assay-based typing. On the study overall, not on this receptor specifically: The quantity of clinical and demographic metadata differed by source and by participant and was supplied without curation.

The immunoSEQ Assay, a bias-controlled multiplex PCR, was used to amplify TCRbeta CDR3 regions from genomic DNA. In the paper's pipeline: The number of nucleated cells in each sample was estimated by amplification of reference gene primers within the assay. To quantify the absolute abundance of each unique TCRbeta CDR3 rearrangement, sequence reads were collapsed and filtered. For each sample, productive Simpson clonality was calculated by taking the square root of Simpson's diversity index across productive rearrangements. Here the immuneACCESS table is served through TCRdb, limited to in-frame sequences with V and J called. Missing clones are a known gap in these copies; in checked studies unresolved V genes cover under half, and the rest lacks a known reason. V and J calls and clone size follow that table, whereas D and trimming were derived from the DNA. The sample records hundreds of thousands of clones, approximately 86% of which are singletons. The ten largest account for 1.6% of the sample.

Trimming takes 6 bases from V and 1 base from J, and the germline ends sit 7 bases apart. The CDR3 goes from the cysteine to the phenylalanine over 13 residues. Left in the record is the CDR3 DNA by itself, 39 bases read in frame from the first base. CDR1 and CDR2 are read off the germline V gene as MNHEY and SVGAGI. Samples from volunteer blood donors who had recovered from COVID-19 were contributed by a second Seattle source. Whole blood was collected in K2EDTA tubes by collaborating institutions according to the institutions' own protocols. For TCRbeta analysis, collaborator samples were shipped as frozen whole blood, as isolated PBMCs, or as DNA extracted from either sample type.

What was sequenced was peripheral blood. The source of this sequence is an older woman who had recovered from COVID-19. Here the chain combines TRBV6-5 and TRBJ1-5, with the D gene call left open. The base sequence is TGTGCCAGCAGACAGAGCAGCAATCAGCCCCAGCATTTT. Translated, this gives CASRQSSNQPQHF.